This T cell receptor beta chain derives from a study of cytomegalovirus exposure and HLA in healthy donors. Germline assignment: CDR1 SGHRS and CDR2 YFSETQ. The CDR3 consists of 14 residues. Trimming took 4 bases from V and 0 from J; bases not matched to a gene: 3. In regard to this clone: The antigen remains undetermined.

Points from the study as a whole: The investigators catalogued 150 to 200 TCR beta chains as cytomegalovirus-associated.

PCR employed 60 Vbeta and 13 Jbeta primers. Some clones are missing from TCRdb's copy, which holds only in-frame ones; the method was immunoSEQ multiplex PCR. The listing contains more than 30,000 clones. Donors showed nominal health when sampled, although they likely had unrecorded immune exposures. The source of this sequence is a man aged 40-55 years in good health and CMV-seropositive. Sequencing was performed on PBMCs. This rearrangement joins TRBV5-1 to TRBJ1-2; TRBD1 aligns across 7 bases. The CDR3 nucleotides are TGCGCCAGCAGCCGGGACAGCCCTAACTATGGCTACACCTTC. Encoded protein: CASSRDSPNYGYTF.